Shown below are 29 T cell receptor beta chains from a single sample sequenced in a study of T cell responses to AZD1222 COVID-19 vaccine. Here immunoSEQ multiplex PCR was the method, and the copy in TCRdb shows in-frame clones only, minus some. The repertoire holds about 110,000 clones, with roughly 87% as singletons. This sample comprised peripheral blood, obtained on day 0 of AZD1222 vaccination. These receptors all come from an adult in good health.

The gene calls are TRBV9 and TRBJ1-4; the D is unclear. This CDR3 comprises 13 residues. V lost 2 bases, J lost 4 bases, and 6 bases lay in between. Germline CDR1 reads SGDLS; CDR2 reads YYNGEE. CDR3 in amino acids: CASSVSDNEKLFF. In nucleotides, the CDR3 is TGTGCCAGCAGCGTCTCAGATAATGAAAAACTGTTTTTT.

CDR3 coding DNA: TGCGCCAGCAGCTTGACCTGGGGGGGCAATCAGCCCCAGCATTTT. Its protein is CASSLTWGGNQPQHF. J is TRBJ1-5 and V is TRBV5-1, with D perhaps matching TRBD1 (5 bases). The ends were cut back, 1 base at V and 2 bases at J, with 10 bases in the middle. This CDR3 has 15 residues. Germline loops: CDR1 SGHRS, CDR2 YFSETQ.

The V and J genes are TRBV4-1 and TRBJ1-1, with TRBD1 matching 7 bases. Germline CDR1 reads MGHRA; CDR2 reads YSYEKL. Losses at the gene ends were 8 bases for V and 8 bases for J; bases not matched to a gene: 8. The CDR3 has 12 residues. CDR3 DNA sequence: TGCGCCAGCCAGCAAGGGGGACAGGAAGCTTTCTTT. It encodes CASQQGGQEAFF.

The V and J genes are TRBV5-1 and TRBJ1-2, with D possibly matching TRBD1 (5 bases). CDR1 and CDR2 (germline): SGHRS, YFSETQ. The CDR3 length is 15 residues. Trimming pared 3 bases from V and 5 bases from J, leaving 17 bases between. CDR3 in DNA: TGCGCCAGCAGCTCCGGGACTTCTTCCCCATATGGCTACACCTTC. It is translated as CASSSGTSSPYGYTF. The complete variable domain, with remaining parts taken from reference TRBV5-1 and TRBJ1-2, reads KAGVTQTPRYLIKTRGQQVTLSCSPISGHRSVSWYQQTPGQGLQFLFEYFSETQRNKGNFPGRFSGRQFSNSRSEMNVSTLELGDSALYLCASSSGTSSPYGYTFGSGTRLTVV.

The chain employs TRBV20-1 and TRBJ2-1; D is unclear. Germline lookup yields CDR1 DFQATT and CDR2 SNEGSKA (reference sequence). The CDR3 length is 11 residues. V gave up 3 bases and J gave up 7 bases, with 7 bases separating them. CDR3 protein: CSASVSNEQFF. CDR3 in DNA: TGCAGTGCTAGTGTCTCTAATGAGCAGTTCTTC.

As for this clone: Other DNA sequences from this sample encode an identical CDR3 as well. The genes are TRBV6-4 and TRBJ2-1; 10 nucleotides align to TRBD2. CDR3 length: 15 residues. Trimming at V came to 0 bases and at J to 4 bases, leaving 0 bases not matched to a gene. From germline, CDR1 is MRHNA and CDR2 SNTAGT. The CDR3 loop is CASSDSAGGYNEQFF. CDR3 DNA sequence: TGTGCCAGCAGTGACTCAGCGGGGGGGTACAATGAGCAGTTCTTC.

This sequence joins TRBV7-6 and TRBJ2-3, with 9 bases identical to TRBD2. CDR3 size: 15 residues. Germline values: CDR1 SGHVS, CDR2 FNYEAQ. With V trimmed by 5 bases and J by 6 bases, 9 bases remained unmatched. The CDR3 loop reads CASSRLAEGRDTQYF. CDR3 DNA sequence: TGTGCCAGCAGCCGACTAGCGGAGGGGAGGGATACGCAGTATTTT.

V and J are TRBV25-1 and TRBJ2-2; D may be TRBD1 or TRBD2 (5 bases each). Trimming took 4 bases from V and 4 from J, leaving 16 bases between them. CDR3 size: 16 residues. Per germline, CDR1 MGHDK and CDR2 SYGVNS. DNA of the CDR3: TGTGCCAGCAGTGGGGATGTGGGGGTAGGCACCGGGGAGCTGTTTTTT. Encoded protein: CASSGDVGVGTGELFF. The whole variable domain, filled in from reference TRBV25-1 and TRBJ2-2, reads EADIYQTPRYLVIGTGKKITLECSQTMGHDKMYWYQQDPGMELHLIHYSYGVNSTEKGDLSSESTVSRIRTEHFPLTLESARPSHTSQYLCASSGDVGVGTGELFFGEGSRLTVL.

V is TRBV4-2 and J is TRBJ2-3, with 14 nucleotides matching TRBD2. With 4 bases clipped from V and 6 bases from J, the junction kept 6 bases outside the gene matches. CDR3 length: 16 amino acids. Germline V gene lookup returns CDR1 LGHNA and CDR2 YNFKEQ. CDR3 sequence (DNA): TGTGCCAGCAGCCGGTCGGGACTAGCGGGAGCCGATACGCAGTATTTT. This encodes CASSRSGLAGADTQYF.

V usage is TRBV7-2 and J usage is TRBJ2-7; a weak D match, TRBD2 (6 bases). V was pared by 2 bases and J by 6 bases, with 8 bases between. This CDR3 has 12 amino acids. The V gene's germline CDR1 is SGHTA and CDR2 FQGNSA. The CDR3 DNA reads as TGTGCCAGCAGCTTAATGGGGGGCGAGCAGTACTTC. Its translation: CASSLMGGEQYF. Filled out from reference TRBV7-2 and TRBJ2-7, the complete variable domain reads GAGVSQSPSNKVTEKGKDVELRCDPISGHTALYWYRQSLGQGLEFLIYFQGNSAPDKSGLPSDRFSAERTGGSVSTLTIQRTQQEDSAVYLCASSLMGGEQYFGPGTRLTVT.

The CDR3 bases are TGTGCCAGCAGCCGAAGGTGGGGTCAGCCCCAGCATTTT. This sequence encodes CASSRRWGQPQHF. V is TRBV7-8 and J is TRBJ1-5; D is unresolved. CDR1 is SGHVS and CDR2 is FQNEAQ in the germline V gene. Trimming removed 5 bases at V and 6 bases at J, with 11 bases between. The CDR3 is 13 residues long.

The CDR3 protein is CASSYRVFYGYTF. The CDR3 DNA sequence: TGTGCCAGCAGCTACAGGGTTTTCTATGGCTACACCTTC. The V and J genes are TRBV12-3 or TRBV12-4 and TRBJ1-2; D is possibly TRBD1 (6 bases). This CDR3 is built from 13 residues. The V end lost 6 bases, the J end lost 4 bases, and 12 bases lay between the germline ends.

The V call is TRBV6-5, the J call TRBJ2-7; D remains unclear. The CDR3 runs 12 residues. V lost 4 bases and J lost 2, with 6 bases in between. From germline, CDR1 is MNHEY and CDR2 SVGAGI. CDR3 nucleotide sequence: TGTGCCAGCAGTTTACCCGCCTACGAGCAGTACTTC. It translates to CASSLPAYEQYF.

The V call is TRBV27, the J call TRBJ1-2, with unresolved D. The CDR3 consists of 13 residues. Germline V CDR1 and CDR2: MNHEY, SMNVEV (reference sequence). Trimming took 3 bases from V and 2 from J, leaving 7 bases between them. The CDR3 coding sequence is TGTGCCAGCAGTTTTTGGAAGAACTATGGCTACACCTTC. Its protein product is CASSFWKNYGYTF.

The genes are TRBV19 and TRBJ2-1; D not resolved. This CDR3 comprises 11 residues. Germline V lookup: CDR1 LNHDA, CDR2 SQIVND (reference sequence). V lost 4 bases, J lost 7 bases, and 5 bases lay in between. The CDR3 here is CASSKGNEQFF. The CDR3, as DNA: TGTGCCAGTAGTAAAGGGAATGAGCAGTTCTTC.

V and J are TRBV7-8 and TRBJ1-3; no firm D call. CDR1 and CDR2 from the germline V gene are SGHVS and FQNEAQ. V was trimmed by 1 base and J by 0 bases, leaving 7 bases between them. CDR3 size: 15 residues. CDR3 DNA sequence: TGTGCCAGCAGCTTAGGCGGTGTCTCTGGAAACACCATATATTTT. This encodes CASSLGGVSGNTIYF.

This clone was recorded only once. The chain couples TRBV7-2 to TRBJ2-1; 10 bases are shared with TRBD1. V lost 5 bases and J lost 8; bases outside the gene matches: 9. The germline V gene encodes CDR1 SGHTA and CDR2 FQGNSA. The CDR3 sequence is 15 residues long. CDR3 region: CASSGRDRGRDEQFF. The CDR3 nucleotides are TGTGCCAGCAGCGGCCGGGACAGGGGAAGGGATGAGCAGTTCTTC.

CDR3 in DNA: TGTGCCAGCACCTCGAGCGGGGGGGCGGGTGGTGAGACCCAGTACTTC. Translated, it gives CASTSSGGAGGETQYF. The V and J genes are TRBV5-4 and TRBJ2-5; the match to TRBD2 covers 10 bases. This CDR3 has 16 amino acids. J lost 5 bases, V lost 6 bases, and 13 bases had no gene match. Germline CDR1 and CDR2: SGHNT and YYREEE (reference sequence).

The chain has TRBV3-1 (or the pseudogene TRBV3-2) and TRBJ2-2; 7 bases are shared with TRBD1. This CDR3 region has 16 residues. Looked up from germline, CDR1 is LGHDT and CDR2 is YNNKEL (reference sequence). J gave up 4 bases and V 4 bases, and 9 bases lay outside the gene matches. CDR3: CASSLDRPPGTGELFF. CDR3 DNA: TGTGCCAGCAGCCTGGACAGGCCGCCAGGCACCGGGGAGCTGTTTTTT.

The chain has TRBV4-2 and TRBJ1-2; the D is unclear. The V and J ends lost 0 bases and 1 base respectively, with 6 bases between them. The germline gives CDR1 LGHNA, CDR2 YNFKEQ. This CDR3 comprises 14 residues. DNA of the CDR3: TGTGCCAGCAGCCAAGACTTCAGTAACTATGGCTACACCTTC. It codes for CASSQDFSNYGYTF.

The chain links TRBV28 to TRBJ1-5; possible D gene TRBD1, 6 bases. Deletions cut 7 bases from V and 0 bases from J, with 16 bases between. Per the germline V gene, CDR1 is MDHEN and CDR2 is SYDVKM. The CDR3 covers 16 residues. The CDR3: CASNLGGRYSNQPQHF. In nucleotides, the CDR3 is TGTGCCAGCAACCTCGGGGGCCGCTATAGCAATCAGCCCCAGCATTTT.

This clone occurred a few times. V and J are TRBV12-5 and TRBJ1-1; perhaps TRBD1 as D (5 bases). V lost 5 bases to trimming and J lost 1 base, with 8 bases between them. CDR3 length: 13 amino acids. In germline, CDR1 is LGHNT, CDR2 FRNRAP. The CDR3 region has the DNA TGTGCTAGTGGTCTTACAGGGAACACTGAAGCTTTCTTT. It yields the protein CASGLTGNTEAFF.

The chain has TRBV9 and TRBJ2-1; 11 bases line up with TRBD1. Per the germline V gene, CDR1 is SGDLS and CDR2 is YYNGEE. Losses at the gene ends were 4 bases for V and 9 bases for J; bases not matched to a gene: 12. The CDR3 runs to 16 residues. The CDR3 DNA follows: TGTGCCAGCAGCCCTCGGGACAGGGGGTACGGAGGTGAGCAGTTCTTC. It codes for CASSPRDRGYGGEQFF.

The chain has TRBV3-1 (or the pseudogene TRBV3-2) and TRBJ2-2; 7 nucleotides align to TRBD2. The ends lost 1 base at V and 7 bases at J; junction bases unmatched: 3. The CDR3 is made up of 14 amino acids. In germline, CDR1 is LGHDT, CDR2 YNNKEL (reference sequence). CDR3 DNA sequence: TGTGCCAGCAGCCAAGCGGGGAGGGGCGGGGAGCTGTTTTTT. Translation gives CASSQAGRGGELFF.

V usage is TRBV4-1 and J usage is TRBJ1-5, with 7 positions matching TRBD1. Losses at the gene ends were 2 bases for V and 3 bases for J; bases not matched to a gene: 13. Germline V CDR1 and CDR2: MGHRA, YSYEKL. The CDR3 consists of 18 residues. CDR3 loop: CASSQRVQGTDYNQPQHF. CDR3 coding DNA: TGCGCCAGCAGCCAAAGGGTACAGGGGACGGATTACAATCAGCCCCAGCATTTT.

This chain joins TRBV4-3 and TRBJ1-2; no reliable D call. V lost 2 bases to trimming and J lost 4 bases, with 8 bases between them. The CDR3 consists of 13 residues. Germline V gene sequence: CDR1 LGHNA, CDR2 YSLEER. The CDR3 coding sequence is TGCGCCAGCAGCCAAAAAGCGGGCTATGGCTACACCTTC. Translated, it gives CASSQKAGYGYTF.

The chain joins TRBV9 to TRBJ1-2; TRBD1 agrees at 11 bases. The CDR3 contains 15 residues. Germline V CDR1 and CDR2: SGDLS, YYNGEE. The ends lost 4 bases at V and 1 base at J; junction bases unmatched: 3. The CDR3 here is CASSSGTGGNYGYTF. The CDR3 nucleotides read TGTGCCAGCAGCTCCGGGACAGGGGGTAACTATGGCTACACCTTC.

A few counts support this clone. The chain uses TRBV6-4 and TRBJ2-1; TRBD2 might be the D (5 bases). The CDR3 length is 13 residues. With 0 bases removed from V and 10 bases from J, the gap between germline ends came to 10 bases. Germline V lookup: CDR1 MRHNA, CDR2 SNTAGT. CDR3 protein: CASSDSPSTEQFF. The DNA for the CDR3 is TGTGCCAGCAGTGACTCGCCTAGCACAGAGCAGTTCTTC.

The V call is TRBV28, the J call TRBJ1-2; D is unresolved. Trimming removed 2 bases at V and 5 bases at J, with 12 bases between. Germline CDR1 is MDHEN and CDR2 is SYDVKM. The CDR3 consists of 14 residues. The CDR3 DNA follows: TGTGCCAGCAGTTTAAGCGGCAGCAATTATGGCTACACCTTC. Translation: CASSLSGSNYGYTF.